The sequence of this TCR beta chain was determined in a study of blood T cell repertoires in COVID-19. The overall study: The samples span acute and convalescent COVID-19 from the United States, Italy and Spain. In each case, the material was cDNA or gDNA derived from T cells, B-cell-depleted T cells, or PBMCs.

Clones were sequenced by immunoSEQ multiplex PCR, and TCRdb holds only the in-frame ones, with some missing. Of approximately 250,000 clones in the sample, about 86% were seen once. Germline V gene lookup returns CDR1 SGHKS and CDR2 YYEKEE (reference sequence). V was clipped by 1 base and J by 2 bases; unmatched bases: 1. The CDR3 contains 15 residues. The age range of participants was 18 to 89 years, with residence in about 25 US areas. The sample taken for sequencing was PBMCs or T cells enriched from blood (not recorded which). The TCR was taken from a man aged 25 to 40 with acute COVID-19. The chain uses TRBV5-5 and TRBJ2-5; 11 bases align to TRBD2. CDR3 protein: CASSLRLAGQETQYF. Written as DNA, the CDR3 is TGTGCCAGCAGCTTGAGACTAGCGGGACAAGAGACCCAGTACTTC.